This T cell receptor beta chain appears in the sequencing data of a study of CD8+ T cells in alopecia areata. The study, taken as a whole, reports: Scalp clonality, along with expanded CD8+ clones among the top 100, was significantly decreased by tofacitinib. Persistence of many expanded lesional clones was seen in scalp and blood during tofacitinib.

As for this clone: The antigen remains undetermined.

Germline-derived CDR1 and CDR2 are GTSNPN and SVGIG (reference sequence). The CDR3 sequence is 17 residues long. The germline V and J ends were trimmed by 4 bases and 1 base, with 17 bases remaining between them. The treatment denotes: oral pan-JAK inhibitor, 5-10 mg twice daily. cDNA reverse transcribed from extracted RNA served as the sequencing template. The data were produced by immunoSEQ multiplex PCR, yet TCRdb's version contains in-frame clones alone and is incomplete. In the table there are under 300,000 clones, around three fifths of which are singletons. The chain joins TRBV30 to TRBJ2-6; D gene ambiguous. The sequences come from CD4+ T cells sorted from blood, collected around week 54, from a patient treated with tofacitinib. The receptor comes from a human donor with alopecia areata. CDR3 region: CAWTPILLNSGANVLTF. CDR3 nucleotides: TGTGCCTGGACCCCTATCCTACTGAATTCTGGGGCCAACGTCCTGACTTTC.